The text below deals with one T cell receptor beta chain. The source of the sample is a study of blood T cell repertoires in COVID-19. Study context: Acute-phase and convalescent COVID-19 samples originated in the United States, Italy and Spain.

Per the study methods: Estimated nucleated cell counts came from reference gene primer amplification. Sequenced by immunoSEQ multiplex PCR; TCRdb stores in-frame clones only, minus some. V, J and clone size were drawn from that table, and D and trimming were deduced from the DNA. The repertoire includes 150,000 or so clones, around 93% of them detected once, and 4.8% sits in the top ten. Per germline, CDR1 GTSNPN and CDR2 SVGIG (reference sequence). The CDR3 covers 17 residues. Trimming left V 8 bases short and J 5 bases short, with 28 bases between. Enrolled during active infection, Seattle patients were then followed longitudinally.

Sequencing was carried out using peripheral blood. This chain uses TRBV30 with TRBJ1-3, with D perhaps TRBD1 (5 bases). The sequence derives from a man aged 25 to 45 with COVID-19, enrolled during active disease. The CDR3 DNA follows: TGTGCCGGCGGGCGATCGGGGGTTGGATTTTTCAGAAACACCATATATTTT. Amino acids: CAGGRSGVGFFRNTIYF.